This TCR beta chain appears in the sequencing data of a study of technical replicates of blood from a handful of donors. Between the trimmed V and J ends, which lost 1 base and 6 bases, there was a span of 8 bases. Germline V gene lookup returns CDR1 SGHDT and CDR2 YYEEEE. The CDR3 runs 12 residues. Clones were sequenced by immunoSEQ multiplex PCR, and TCRdb holds only the in-frame ones, with some missing. In the table there are over 70,000 clones, 90% of which are singletons. In this sample, this clone turned up a few times. This sequence joins TRBV5-6 and TRBJ2-7; the D gene is possibly TRBD1 (6 bases). The sequenced sample consisted of PBMCs. The receptor was isolated from a human donor in good health. Some clones in this sample may be carry-over from other donors' samples. Here the CDR3 DNA reads TGTGCCAGCAGCTTGTCAGGGGCCGAGCAGTACTTC. It codes for CASSLSGAEQYF. Based on the CDR3 plus reference TRBV5-6 and TRBJ2-7, the full variable domain is DAGVTQSPTHLIKTRGQQVTLRCSPKSGHDTVSWYQQALGQGPQFIFQYYEEEERQRGNFPDRFSGHQFPNYSSELNVNALLLGDSALYLCASSLSGAEQYFGPGTRLTVT.